This is a list of T cell receptor beta chains from one sample in a study of T cells in Graves' hyperthyroidism and ophthalmopathy. TCRdb re-called the multiplex PCR reads through MiXCR, storing one row per CDR3 protein. The data contain 300,000 or so distinct CDR3 sequences, approximately 16% of them seen just once; the ten biggest clones take up around 34%. The sequenced sample consisted of blood. The receptors were gathered from a man aged 25 to 40 with Graves' hyperthyroidism. Both conserved end residues are part of each CDR3. The D gene is left open where the match is weak. Clone size appears in some rows only: once, few, many, or a class for an expanded clone.

j_gene	v_gene	d_gene	abundance	CDR3nt	CDR3aa
TRBJ1-1	TRBV6-1	TRBD1	many	TGTGCCAGCGACACCGGACAGGGCCTACTCGAGATGAACACTGAAGCTTTCTTT	CASDTGQGLLEMNTEAFF
TRBJ2-5	TRBV19	TRBD1	few	TGTGCCAGTAGTATACGGACAGGGGGTTGGGAGACCCAGTACTTC	CASSIRTGGWETQYF
TRBJ2-2	TRBV9	-	-	TGTGCCAGCAGCGGAGCCCCGAGAGGGTCAAACACCGGGGAGCTGTTTTTT	CASSGAPRGSNTGELFF
TRBJ2-7	TRBV12-3/TRBV12-4	-	many	TGTGCCAGCAGTAACAGGGTTGGCGAGCAGTACTTC	CASSNRVGEQYF
TRBJ2-7	TRBV28	TRBD2	many	TGTGCCAGCAGTTTAACTAGCGGTTTTGCCTACGAGCAGTACTTC	CASSLTSGFAYEQYF
TRBJ2-2	TRBV6-1	TRBD2	many	TGTGCCAGCAGCCGTAAAGCGACTAGCGGGAGGAACGCGAACACCGGGGAGCTGTTTTTT	CASSRKATSGRNANTGELFF
TRBJ2-1	TRBV28	-	many	TGTGCCAGCAGTTTAGGGGAGAGGGAGCAGTTCTTC	CASSLGEREQFF
TRBJ2-7	TRBV20-1	-	many	TGCAGTGCTAGAGACAGGCGGCGCCCCCCCTCCTACGAGCAGTACTTC	CSARDRRRPPSYEQYF
TRBJ2-3	TRBV19	-	few	TGTGCCAGTAGTATAGGGCGAAACACAGATACGCAGTATTTT	CASSIGRNTDTQYF
TRBJ2-3	TRBV30	-	many	TGTGCCTGGAGTTTGGAACCAGATACGCAGTATTTT	CAWSLEPDTQYF
TRBJ2-2	TRBV7-9	-	-	TGTGCCAGCAGCTTAGCCTCGAGGAGCACCGGGGAGCTGTTTTTT	CASSLASRSTGELFF
TRBJ2-1	TRBV5-4	TRBD2	few	TGTGCCAGCAGCCCCGGAGGGACTAGCGGGACGAATGAGCAGTTCTTC	CASSPGGTSGTNEQFF
TRBJ2-7	TRBV11-2	-	many	TGTGCCAGCAGCTTAGGCGTCAGCTCCTACGAGCAGTACTTC	CASSLGVSSYEQYF
TRBJ2-2	TRBV5-1	-	many	TGCGCCAGCAGCTTGGAGAGGTTGGCGAACACCGGGGAGCTGTTTTTT	CASSLERLANTGELFF
TRBJ2-7	TRBV6-5	-	few	TGTGCCAGCAGTTACGACAGGATTTATGGGGACGAGCAGTACTTC	CASSYDRIYGDEQYF
TRBJ1-6	TRBV4-1	-	-	TGCGCCAGCAGCCATGAAGGGTCACCCCTCCACTTT	CASSHEGSPLHF
TRBJ1-1	TRBV5-1	-	many	TGCGCCAGCAACGCGAACCGAGGGGTAAACACTGAAGCTTTCTTT	CASNANRGVNTEAFF
TRBJ2-2	TRBV19	-	-	TGTGCCAGTAGTTTCTCGGGGGTGGGTGGCACCGGGGAGCTGTTTTTT	CASSFSGVGGTGELFF
TRBJ2-1	TRBV13	-	many	TGTGCCAGCAGCACGGACCGGGGGCCTTACAATGAGCAGTTCTTC	CASSTDRGPYNEQFF
TRBJ2-3	TRBV11-3	-	many	TGTGCGTCCTGCCCCGGTCCTAGCACAGATACGCAGTATTTT	CASCPGPSTDTQYF
TRBJ2-7	TRBV4-1	-	-	TGCGCCAGCAGCCAACAGACTTACAGTGCCAACTACGAGCAGTACTTC	CASSQQTYSANYEQYF
TRBJ2-2	TRBV30	TRBD2	many	TGTGCCTGGAGGGAACCGGGACTAGAAACCGGGGAGCTGTTTTTT	CAWREPGLETGELFF
TRBJ2-5	TRBV20-1	TRBD1	many	TGCAGTGCTCCTAACCGACAGGGGGCAGAGACCCAGTACTTC	CSAPNRQGAETQYF
TRBJ2-3	TRBV3-1	-	many	TGTGCCAGCAGCCCCAACGGAGAAAGCTTGGATACGCAGTATTTT	CASSPNGESLDTQYF
TRBJ2-3	TRBV9	TRBD2	few	TGTGCCAGCAGCTATCTAGCGGGAGTGGGGTTCGCAGATACGCAGTATTTT	CASSYLAGVGFADTQYF
TRBJ2-1	TRBV2	-	few	TGTGCCAGCAGTGATCGCCCGTCTTTGGGCGATGAGCAGTTCTTC	CASSDRPSLGDEQFF
TRBJ2-3	TRBV9	-	-	TGTGCCAGCAGCCGGAGGGGGGCAGGGGGCACAGATACGCAGTATTTT	CASSRRGAGGTDTQYF
TRBJ1-2	TRBV20-1	-	-	TGCAGTGCTTCAAAAGTGGGTAGGGCTTCTGGCTATGGCTACACCTTC	CSASKVGRASGYGYTF
TRBJ2-1	TRBV29-1	-	many	TGCAGCGTTGTTGTTGGGAATGAGCAGTTCTTC	CSVVVGNEQFF
TRBJ2-7	TRBV14	-	few	TGTGCCAGCAGCCACCTGGAACAGGGCTCCGAGCAGTACTTC	CASSHLEQGSEQYF
TRBJ2-2	TRBV27	-	many	TGTGCCAGCGGATGGGAAAGCGGAACCACCGGGGAGCTGTTTTTT	CASGWESGTTGELFF
TRBJ2-2	TRBV10-3	-	many	TGTGCCATCAGGGCCGGGGAGCTGTTTTTT	CAIRAGELFF
TRBJ2-3	TRBV5-1	-	many	TGCGCCAGCAGCACCACAGATACGCAGTATTTT	CASSTTDTQYF